The clone carrying this TCR beta chain has at least ten counts. What it recognizes is unknown. These data come from a study of T cells in Graves' hyperthyroidism and ophthalmopathy. Study findings and constraints: Clonotypes that were expanded in thyroid above 0.001 mostly appeared in blood too.

Trimming took 8 bases from V and 3 from J, leaving 8 bases between them. Germline assignment: CDR1 MGHRA and CDR2 YSYEKL. The CDR3 contains 12 residues. Newly diagnosed patients aged 18 to 65 had hyperthyroidism of under 2 months' duration. Exclusion followed for patients with uncontrolled infection, other autoimmune disease, pregnancy or lactation. Diagnostic assessment was based on clinical symptoms, serum thyroxine and TRAb, thyroid ultrasound and orbital computed tomography. Amplification of TCR beta CDR3 regions used RNA as the template. The TCR CDR3 was amplified in a first-round RT-PCR using the HTBI primer set. TCRdb re-derived calls from the multiplex PCR reads in MiXCR, one entry per CDR3 protein. This repertoire shows some 550,000 distinct CDR3 sequences, around 21% found once; its top ten account for around 27%.

The chain has TRBV4-1 and TRBJ1-3; D uncertain. The material sequenced was blood. The source of this sequence is a man aged 18 to 29 with Graves' hyperthyroidism. CDR3 sequence reads: CASLSDGNTIYF. CDR3 sequence (DNA): TGCGCCAGCCTGTCGGATGGAAACACCATATATTTT.